Sequencing of this T cell receptor beta chain was carried out in a study of blood T cell repertoires in COVID-19. In the study's own analysis: Estimates of nucleated cell counts were drawn from the amplification of reference gene primers. Here immunoSEQ multiplex PCR was the method, and the copy in TCRdb shows in-frame clones only, minus some. From that table come the V and J calls and clone size; the DNA was used to work out D and trimming. The profile shows just under 80,000 clones, 80% of them singletons. Germline V gives CDR1 SGHNT, CDR2 YYREEE (reference sequence). V was trimmed by 0 bases and J by 0 bases, leaving 18 bases between them. CDR3 size: 18 residues.

V is TRBV5-4 and J is TRBJ1-2; perhaps TRBD1 as D (6 bases). The source of this sequence is a woman between 65 and 79 years old with acute or convalescent COVID-19. The sample comprised peripheral blood. The CDR3 nucleotides are TGTGCCAGCAGCTTGGCGTTTGGGACAACCAGCCCTAACTATGGCTACACCTTC. Its protein is CASSLAFGTTSPNYGYTF.